These 29 T cell receptor beta chains share one sample of origin, sequenced in a study of T-cell reconstitution after alpha-beta-depleted transplantation in children. The TCRbeta library was prepared with unique molecular identifiers. TCRdb processed the PCR reads anew with MiXCR; each CDR3 protein has one entry. The table includes about 830,000 distinct CDR3 sequences, 15% to 20% detected once. The sequences come from PBMCs, mostly from graft donor cells, collected 360 days after TCRalphabeta/CD19-depleted stem cell transplant. These receptors were taken from a male patient between 10 and 17 years old who had a stem cell transplant for acute lymphoblastic leukemia, so the T cells may come from the graft donor.

V is TRBV29-1 and J is TRBJ1-4, with D unresolved. The CDR3 is made up of 16 amino acids. The germline CDR1 and CDR2 sequences are SQVTM and ANQGSEA. Trimming stripped 6 bases from V and 0 bases from J, with 17 bases between. In DNA, the CDR3 is TGCAGCGTCCCGGCGGGCAGATCTTCAACTAATGAAAAACTGTTTTTT. Residues: CSVPAGRSSTNEKLFF.

This clonotype appeared a few times. V usage is TRBV7-9 and J usage is TRBJ2-7; maybe TRBD2 (6 bases). V was shortened by 4 bases and J by 3 bases, with 19 bases between the two germline ends. Germline-derived CDR1 and CDR2 are SEHNR and FQNEAQ (reference sequence). CDR3 length: 16 amino acids. CDR3 nucleotide sequence: TGTGCCAGCAGCTCCCCTCCCGGGACTCTCCACTACGAGCAGTACTTC. It translates to CASSSPPGTLHYEQYF.

The chain joins TRBV20-1 to TRBJ2-5; TRBD2 matches 10 bases. Germline trimming cut 3 bases from V and 5 bases from J; bases unmatched to any gene: 6. Germline V CDR1 and CDR2: DFQATT, SNEGSKA (reference sequence). This CDR3 has 14 amino acids. The CDR3, as DNA: TGCAGTGCTAGTCCCGGGACTAGCGCGGAGACCCAGTACTTC. Encoded protein: CSASPGTSAETQYF.

The chain carries TRBV6-1 and TRBJ2-5; TRBD2 might be the D (6 bases). Trimming left V 5 bases short and J 7 bases short, with 20 bases between. The CDR3 runs to 15 residues. Looked up from germline, CDR1 is MNHNS and CDR2 is SASEGT. CDR3 residues: CASSMARGYGGTQYF. CDR3 DNA sequence: TGTGCCAGCAGTATGGCCCGGGGGTATGGGGGGACCCAGTACTTC.

The chain joins TRBV12-3 or TRBV12-4 to TRBJ2-7; 12 positions agree with TRBD1. With V trimmed by 6 bases and J by 6 bases, 3 bases remained unmatched. CDR3 length: 13 residues. The CDR3 nucleotides are TGTGCCAGCAGCTGGGACAGGGGGCGCGAGCAGTACTTC. Its translation: CASSWDRGREQYF.

This clonotype has more than one count but fewer than ten. The CDR3 region has the DNA TGTGCCACGACGACAGGGTGGTCCGGGGAGCTGTTTTTT. It is translated as CATTTGWSGELFF. The chain has TRBV24-1 and TRBJ2-2, with TRBD1 identical over 7 bases. CDR1 KGHDR and CDR2 SFDVKD come from the germline V gene. This CDR3 contains 13 residues. V lost 10 bases and J lost 6; bases outside the gene matches: 7.

In this sample, this clonotype turned up a few times. V gene TRBV7-8 combines with J gene TRBJ2-5; the match to TRBD1 covers 11 bases. V lost 1 base and J lost 5; bases outside the gene matches: 6. The CDR3 is 16 residues long. The germline V gene encodes CDR1 SGHVS and CDR2 FQNEAQ. CDR3 in DNA: TGTGCCAGCAGCTTAGAGGGGACAGGGGGTCACGAGACCCAGTACTTC. Residues: CASSLEGTGGHETQYF. The entire variable domain, with the rest obtained from reference TRBV7-8 and TRBJ2-5, is as follows: GAGVSQSPRYKVAKRGQDVALRCDPISGHVSLFWYQQALGQGPEFLTYFQNEAQLDKSGLPSDRFFAERPEGSVSTLKIQRTQQEDSAVYLCASSLEGTGGHETQYFGPGTRLLVL.

This clonotype was seen more than once but under ten times. V gene TRBV12-3 or TRBV12-4 combines with J gene TRBJ2-1; 11 bases fit TRBD2. This CDR3 spans 18 amino acids. Trimming cost V 1 base and J 7 bases; bases outside gene matches: 12. DNA for the CDR3: TGTGCCAGCAGTTTAGACAGGCTAGCGGGAGGATCTTGGAATGAGCAGTTCTTC. Translating gives CASSLDRLAGGSWNEQFF.

V is TRBV3-1 and J is TRBJ2-4; 9 positions agree with TRBD2. The CDR3 is 18 residues long. Germline CDR1 is LGHDT and CDR2 is YNNKEL (reference sequence). The CDR3 bases are TGTACCTGCAGCCTCTTTCCCACTAGCGGGCAATCCAAAAACATTCAGTACTTC. Translating it yields CTCSLFPTSGQSKNIQYF.

V is TRBV20-1 and J is TRBJ1-5; D remains ambiguous. The CDR3 has 15 amino acids. V lost 0 bases and J lost 4, with 13 bases in between. In germline, CDR1 is DFQATT, CDR2 SNEGSKA (reference sequence). This CDR3 is CSARDLPVRNQPQHF. In nucleotides, the CDR3 is TGCAGTGCTAGAGATCTGCCGGTGAGGAATCAGCCCCAGCATTTT.

The V call is TRBV27, the J call TRBJ2-7; the D gene is possibly TRBD2 (5 bases). V lost 3 bases and J lost 2, with 11 bases in between. The CDR3 extends over 14 amino acids. CDR1 is MNHEY, CDR2 SMNVEV, per germline (reference sequence). CDR3 nucleotides: TGTGCCAGCAGTTTTACCGGGATGACCTACGAGCAGTACTTC. It codes for CASSFTGMTYEQYF.

This clonotype was detected a few times. The chain employs TRBV29-1 and TRBJ2-1; 8 bases fit TRBD1. V lost 7 bases to trimming and J lost 0 bases; unmatched junction nucleotides: 17. The germline CDR1 and CDR2 sequences are SQVTM and ANQGSEA. This CDR3 region has 18 residues. The CDR3 loop is CSGAGGAVSRSSYNEQFF. The CDR3 DNA follows: TGCAGCGGCGCAGGGGGCGCGGTTAGTCGTAGCTCCTACAATGAGCAGTTCTTC.

The chain joins TRBV7-9 to TRBJ2-7; 7 bases are shared with TRBD2. In germline, CDR1 is SEHNR, CDR2 FQNEAQ (reference sequence). The CDR3 sequence is 15 residues long. J lost 0 bases, V lost 5 bases, and 7 bases had no gene match. The CDR3 is CASSIPGTTSYEQYF. CDR3 in DNA: TGTGCCAGCAGCATCCCCGGGACTACCTCCTACGAGCAGTACTTC.

The chain links TRBV7-2 to TRBJ1-5, with 8 positions matching TRBD1. This CDR3 contains 16 residues. Trimming removed 4 bases from V and 0 bases from J; junction bases left unmatched: 5. Germline CDR1 and CDR2: SGHTA and FQGNSA. The CDR3 loop reads CASSSPDRGSNQPQHF. CDR3 sequence (DNA): TGTGCCAGCAGCTCCCCAGACAGGGGTAGCAATCAGCCCCAGCATTTT.

This clonotype appeared a few times. This chain uses TRBV5-1 with TRBJ2-3, with TRBD1 identical over 7 bases. The CDR3 spans 14 residues. Trimming cost V 0 bases and J 5 bases; bases outside gene matches: 3. From germline, CDR1 is SGHRS and CDR2 YFSETQ. The CDR3 sequence: CASSLGQGVDTQYF. In nucleotides, the CDR3 is TGCGCCAGCAGCTTGGGACAGGGAGTAGATACGCAGTATTTT.

This chain uses TRBV18 with TRBJ2-4; TRBD1 matches at 8 bases. CDR3 length: 14 amino acids. With 6 bases clipped from V and 8 bases from J, the junction kept 9 bases outside the gene matches. Germline CDR1 reads KGHSH; CDR2 reads LQKENI. As DNA, the CDR3 is TGTGCCAGCTCTCCTAACAGGGGGGTGGACATTCAGTACTTC. It yields the protein CASSPNRGVDIQYF.

J is TRBJ2-7 and V is TRBV4-2; TRBD2 matches at 14 bases. This CDR3 is 18 amino acids long. The germline V gene has CDR1 LGHNA and CDR2 YNFKEQ. V trimming: 4 bases; J trimming: 5 bases; junction bases outside the gene matches: 13. CDR3: CASSRLAGGPFVGHEQYF. The CDR3 DNA reads as TGTGCCAGCAGCCGACTAGCGGGAGGGCCATTCGTCGGCCACGAGCAGTACTTC.

This clonotype was observed at least ten times. The chain has TRBV5-1 and TRBJ2-7; no clear D gene. The CDR3 runs to 14 residues. The germline V gene encodes CDR1 SGHRS and CDR2 YFSETQ. V gave up 0 bases and J gave up 0 bases, with 7 bases separating them. The CDR3, as DNA: TGCGCCAGCAGCTTGGGACACCGCTCCTACGAGCAGTACTTC. This codes for CASSLGHRSYEQYF. Full variable domain (rest looked up from reference TRBV5-1 and TRBJ2-7): KAGVTQTPRYLIKTRGQQVTLSCSPISGHRSVSWYQQTPGQGLQFLFEYFSETQRNKGNFPGRFSGRQFSNSRSEMNVSTLELGDSALYLCASSLGHRSYEQYFGPGTRLTVT.

V is TRBV29-1 and J is TRBJ2-5; 8 bases agree with TRBD2. Per the germline V gene, CDR1 is SQVTM and CDR2 is ANQGSEA. This CDR3 is built from 15 residues. The J segment lost 0 bases and the V segment lost 1 base, leaving 4 bases of the junction unmatched. CDR3 DNA sequence: TGCAGCGTTGAAGGGGCTAGCGGGTACCAAGAGACCCAGTACTTC. It codes for CSVEGASGYQETQYF.

This chain connects TRBV12-3 or TRBV12-4 to TRBJ2-3, with TRBD2 matching 8 bases. The CDR3 is 16 residues long. V was pared by 1 base and J by 4 bases, with 7 bases of the junction left unmatched. CDR3 sequence reads: CASSLGAGGGPDTQYF. The CDR3 coding sequence is TGTGCCAGCAGTTTAGGTGCGGGAGGAGGCCCAGATACGCAGTATTTT.

Many counts were recorded for this clonotype. The chain combines TRBV7-9 with TRBJ2-7; TRBD1 might be the D (5 bases). V dropped 1 base and J dropped 2 bases, with 9 bases sitting between them. The CDR3 is made up of 14 amino acids. Germline values: CDR1 SEHNR, CDR2 FQNEAQ (reference sequence). CDR3 bases: TGTGCCAGCAGCTTAGGCCTGGGGCCCTACGAGCAGTACTTC. It translates to CASSLGLGPYEQYF.

V usage is TRBV5-1 and J usage is TRBJ1-2, with TRBD1 matching over 12 bases. The CDR3 runs 15 residues. Germline CDR1 reads SGHRS; CDR2 reads YFSETQ. The trim removed 1 base at V and 4 bases at J, leaving 2 bases unmatched. The CDR3, as DNA: TGCGCCAGCAGCTTGACGGGACAGGGGGCCTATGGCTACACCTTC. Residues: CASSLTGQGAYGYTF.

The V and J genes are TRBV12-3 or TRBV12-4 and TRBJ2-7; 7 nucleotides line up with TRBD2. Trimming cost V 5 bases and J 4 bases; bases outside gene matches: 5. The CDR3 has 13 residues. Written as DNA, the CDR3 is TGTGCCAGCAGTCGACAGCGGGGTTACGAGCAGTACTTC. It yields the protein CASSRQRGYEQYF.

This clonotype was detected only a few times. J is TRBJ1-1 and V is TRBV19; 8 nucleotides match TRBD1. This CDR3 is built from 14 residues. Per germline, CDR1 LNHDA and CDR2 SQIVND (reference sequence). The V and J ends lost 7 bases and 1 base, in that order; junction bases with no gene match: 5. CDR3 region: CASTPDRGNTEAFF. CDR3 nucleotides: TGTGCCAGTACCCCAGACAGGGGGAACACTGAAGCTTTCTTT. The complete variable domain, with remaining parts taken from reference TRBV19 and TRBJ1-1, reads DGGITQSPKYLFRKEGQNVTLSCEQNLNHDAMYWYRQDPGQGLRLIYYSQIVNDFQKGDIAEGYSVSREKKESFPLTVTSAQKNPTAFYLCASTPDRGNTEAFFGQGTRLTVV.

This clonotype was picked up a small number of times. This chain joins TRBV20-1 and TRBJ2-7, with D possibly called TRBD1 or TRBD2 (6 bases each). The CDR3 has 14 amino acids. The germline gives CDR1 DFQATT, CDR2 SNEGSKA (reference sequence). Trimming shortened V by 5 bases and J by 0 bases, and 14 bases separated the two germline ends. CDR3 DNA sequence: TGCAGTGCTGATCCGGGGGCCCTCTCCTACGAGCAGTACTTC. Translating it yields CSADPGALSYEQYF.

The V gene is TRBV5-1, the J gene TRBJ2-5; 10 positions match TRBD2. Unmatched junction bases numbered 9, after V lost 3 bases and J lost 1 base. Per the germline V gene, CDR1 is SGHRS and CDR2 is YFSETQ. CDR3 length equals 17 residues. The CDR3: CASSSPRTSGTQETQYF. CDR3 in DNA: TGCGCCAGCAGCTCCCCTCGGACTAGCGGTACCCAAGAGACCCAGTACTTC.

This clonotype was counted between two and nine times. The V gene is TRBV7-9, the J gene TRBJ2-1; 11 positions match TRBD2. The CDR3 contains 16 residues. V shed 4 bases, J shed 5 bases, and the junction held 7 bases outside the gene matches. CDR1 and CDR2 (germline): SEHNR, FQNEAQ (reference sequence). CDR3 DNA: TGTGCCAGCAGCTCGTTGGGGGGACTAGCGGACAATGAGCAGTTCTTC. It codes for CASSSLGGLADNEQFF.

The J gene is TRBJ2-1, the V gene TRBV9, with a tentative D call TRBD1 (6 bases). With 7 bases removed from V and 4 bases from J, the gap between germline ends came to 12 bases. Germline assignment: CDR1 SGDLS and CDR2 YYNGEE. The CDR3 covers 13 residues. CDR3 sequence: CASGDTPYNEQFF. DNA for the CDR3: TGTGCCAGCGGGGACACTCCTTACAATGAGCAGTTCTTC.

This clonotype was detected a few times. This chain joins TRBV6-5 and TRBJ2-3, with D perhaps matching TRBD2 (5 bases). Trimming took off 3 bases at V and 3 bases at J, with 10 bases between the two ends. Germline CDR1 MNHEY, CDR2 SVGAGI. The length of the CDR3 is 14 residues. CDR3 amino acids: CASSYYGVTDTQYF. CDR3 sequence (DNA): TGTGCCAGCAGTTATTACGGGGTTACAGATACGCAGTATTTT.